These T cell receptor beta chains were read from a single sample in a study of T cells after yellow fever vaccination. In TCRdb, the 5' RACE reads were re-called with MiXCR into one record per CDR3 protein. The repertoire holds more than 250,000 distinct CDR3 sequences, with around 6.8% as singletons. Here the sequenced sample was PBMCs, taken around 45 days after the first yellow fever vaccination. The receptors were sampled from a man aged 18 to 30 who received the YFV17D yellow fever vaccine. The CDR3 runs from the conserved cysteine through the conserved F or W. Each record gives: CDR3 protein, CDR3 DNA, J gene, D gene, clone size, CDR3 length, V gene. A D gene is named only where the DNA matches it firmly. Rows give clone size only sometimes, using once, few, many, or a class for an expanded clone.

CASSVRPGVETQYF | TGTGCCAGCAGCGTAAGACCGGGGGTGGAGACCCAGTACTTC | TRBJ2-5 | . | . | 14 | TRBV9
CASSYGQRGIQYF | TGTGCCAGCAGTTACGGACAGAGGGGCATTCAGTACTTC | TRBJ2-4 | . | . | 13 | TRBV6-2/TRBV6-3
CSAPDRRGEITEAFF | TGCAGTGCTCCCGATCGACGGGGGGAGATTACTGAAGCTTTCTTT | TRBJ1-1 | . | few | 15 | TRBV20-1
CASGTRGYETQYF | TGTGCCAGCGGGACTAGGGGGTATGAGACCCAGTACTTC | TRBJ2-5 | TRBD2 | few | 13 | TRBV12-3/TRBV12-4
CASSLRDRLDNEQFF | TGTGCCAGCAGCTTAAGGGACAGGTTAGACAATGAGCAGTTCTTC | TRBJ2-1 | TRBD1 | few | 15 | TRBV7-2
CASRGNQNTEAFF | TGTGCCAGCCGGGGGAATCAGAACACTGAAGCTTTCTTT | TRBJ1-1 | . | few | 13 | TRBV7-2
CASSFQGADTEAFF | TGTGCCAGCAGCTTTCAGGGGGCGGACACTGAAGCTTTCTTT | TRBJ1-1 | TRBD1 | many | 14 | TRBV7-9
CSANNGQAIEAFF | TGCAGTGCCAATAACGGACAGGCGATTGAAGCTTTCTTT | TRBJ1-1 | TRBD1 | few | 13 | TRBV20-1
CATPPTGRNQPQHF | TGTGCCACCCCCCCGACAGGGCGCAATCAGCCCCAGCATTTT | TRBJ1-5 | . | . | 14 | TRBV21-1
CASSQEMGAADTQYF | TGCGCCAGCAGCCAAGAAATGGGGGCGGCGGATACGCAGTATTTT | TRBJ2-3 | . | few | 15 | TRBV4-1
CASRFNRGELFF | TGTGCCAGCAGATTTAACAGGGGAGAGCTGTTTTTT | TRBJ2-2 | TRBD1 | many | 12 | TRBV7-2
CATSDSGTGTHNEQFF | TGTGCCACCAGTGATTCCGGGACAGGGACGCACAATGAGCAGTTCTTC | TRBJ2-1 | TRBD1 | few | 16 | TRBV24-1
CASSIAGRSTEAFF | TGTGCCAGTAGTATAGCGGGACGATCAACTGAAGCTTTCTTT | TRBJ1-1 | . | . | 14 | TRBV19
CASSSVSRAGGEQYF | TGTGCCAGCAGTAGCGTATCCCGGGCAGGGGGCGAGCAGTACTTC | TRBJ2-7 | TRBD1 | few | 15 | TRBV25-1
CASSLLRGQGYTF | TGTGCCAGCAGCTTGCTGCGAGGGCAGGGCTACACCTTC | TRBJ1-2 | . | . | 13 | TRBV5-4
CATLAGWINEQFF | TGTGCCACCCTAGCGGGGTGGATCAATGAGCAGTTCTTC | TRBJ2-1 | TRBD2 | . | 13 | TRBV6-2/TRBV6-3
CASRGDRRAGNTIYF | TGTGCCAGCAGAGGGGACAGGAGGGCTGGAAACACCATATATTTT | TRBJ1-3 | TRBD1 | few | 15 | TRBV12-3/TRBV12-4
CASRFGDRHYGYTF | TGCGCCAGCAGGTTTGGGGACAGACACTATGGCTACACCTTC | TRBJ1-2 | TRBD1 | . | 14 | TRBV4-1
CASSLASSVQPQHF | TGTGCCAGCAGTTTAGCCAGCTCTGTTCAGCCCCAGCATTTT | TRBJ1-5 | . | few | 14 | TRBV12-3/TRBV12-4
CASSIDHRKQTQYF | TGTGCCAGTAGTATAGACCACAGGAAGCAGACCCAGTACTTC | TRBJ2-5 | . | . | 14 | TRBV19
CASSGTGRYEKLFF | TGTGCCAGCAGTGGGACAGGGAGATATGAAAAACTGTTTTTT | TRBJ1-4 | TRBD1 | . | 14 | TRBV27
CASSLEGTSGGKQFF | TGCGCCAGCAGCTTGGAAGGGACTAGCGGGGGGAAGCAGTTCTTC | TRBJ2-1 | TRBD2 | . | 15 | TRBV5-1
CASSEGPDTAYGYTF | TGCGCCAGCAGCGAAGGACCTGACACAGCCTATGGCTACACCTTC | TRBJ1-2 | . | . | 15 | TRBV5-1
CASSFFTGETQYF | TGTGCCAGCAGTTTTTTTACGGGAGAGACCCAGTACTTC | TRBJ2-5 | . | few | 13 | TRBV12-3/TRBV12-4
CASSLSDRSAFF | TGTGCCAGCAGCTTAAGCGACCGGTCGGCTTTCTTT | TRBJ1-1 | . | few | 12 | TRBV7-9
CSANLAGGQTDTQYF | TGCAGTGCGAACCTGGCGGGGGGGCAAACAGATACGCAGTATTTT | TRBJ2-3 | TRBD2 | . | 15 | TRBV20-1
CASSMEATNEKLFF | TGTGCCAGTAGTATGGAGGCAACTAATGAAAAACTGTTTTTT | TRBJ1-4 | . | . | 14 | TRBV19
CASSGQGTAEAFF | TGTGCCAGCAGTGGCCAGGGAACGGCTGAAGCTTTCTTT | TRBJ1-1 | . | many | 13 | TRBV25-1
CASSLADNTGELFF | TGCGCCAGCAGCTTGGCAGACAACACCGGGGAGCTGTTTTTT | TRBJ2-2 | . | few | 14 | TRBV5-1
CASSMTRTVVNYGYTF | TGTGCCAGTAGCATGACCCGGACGGTAGTGAACTATGGCTACACCTTC | TRBJ1-2 | . | . | 16 | TRBV19
CASSLVGRLSTDTQYF | TGCGCCAGCAGCTTGGTTGGGAGGTTGAGCACAGATACGCAGTATTTT | TRBJ2-3 | . | . | 16 | TRBV5-1
CASSPSDIGNTEAFF | TGTGCCAGTAGTCCCTCGGACATCGGAAACACTGAAGCTTTCTTT | TRBJ1-1 | . | few | 15 | TRBV19
CASSRAESDTQYF | TGTGCCAGCAGCCGAGCGGAGTCGGATACGCAGTATTTT | TRBJ2-3 | . | . | 13 | TRBV3-1
CASSGGESSYNEQFF | TGTGCCAGTAGCGGGGGGGAGAGCTCCTACAATGAGCAGTTCTTC | TRBJ2-1 | TRBD2 | . | 15 | TRBV10-3
CSARMGGGSYNEQFF | TGCAGTGCTAGAATGGGGGGGGGCTCCTACAATGAGCAGTTCTTC | TRBJ2-1 | TRBD2 | . | 15 | TRBV20-1
CASSLWESGYTF | TGTGCCAGCAGCTTGTGGGAAAGTGGCTACACCTTC | TRBJ1-2 | . | many | 12 | TRBV5-6
CASSLNGGNEQFF | TGTGCCAGCAGCTTAAATGGAGGGAATGAGCAGTTCTTC | TRBJ2-1 | . | . | 13 | TRBV7-3
CASSPIEGREPDTQDF | TGTGCCAGCAGCCCCATAGAGGGTAGGGAGCCAGATACGCAGGATTTT | TRBJ2-3 | . | . | 16 | TRBV28
CASRVSGVYNEQFF | TGTGCCAGCAGAGTTAGCGGGGTGTACAATGAGCAGTTCTTC | TRBJ2-1 | TRBD2 | . | 14 | TRBV6-1
CASSPDRGHYGYTF | TGTGCCAGCAGCCCGGACAGGGGGCATTATGGCTACACCTTC | TRBJ1-2 | TRBD1 | few | 14 | TRBV7-2
CASSLDPGQGLHEQYF | TGTGCCAGCAGTTTGGACCCGGGACAGGGCCTCCACGAGCAGTACTTC | TRBJ2-7 | TRBD1 | few | 16 | TRBV11-2
CASRSGGSAYGYTF | TGTGCCAGCAGGTCGGGTGGGTCAGCCTATGGCTACACCTTC | TRBJ1-2 | . | many | 14 | TRBV7-2
CASSLEFREQFF | TGCGCCAGCAGCTTGGAGTTTCGCGAGCAGTTCTTC | TRBJ2-1 | . | few | 12 | TRBV5-1
CASTRLAGGGLVYEQYF | TGTGCCAGCACAAGACTAGCGGGGGGAGGCTTGGTCTACGAGCAGTACTTC | TRBJ2-7 | TRBD2 | few | 17 | TRBV27
CASSESGEENPYEQYF | TGTGCCAGCAGTGAATCGGGGGAGGAGAACCCCTACGAGCAGTACTTC | TRBJ2-7 | . | . | 16 | TRBV25-1